The entry that follows covers one T cell receptor (beta chain) sequence. The method was immunoSEQ multiplex PCR; TCRdb's version includes in-frame clones alone and lacks a portion of them. The sample includes roughly 76,000 clones, about 84% of them seen just once. These data belong to a study of blood T cell repertoires in COVID-19. The wider study: Sample material is recorded as cDNA or gDNA derived from T cells, B-cell-depleted T cells, or PBMCs.

This receptor was identified in a human donor in a cohort sampled during active COVID-19. The sample taken for sequencing was peripheral blood.

The CDR3 coding sequence is TGTGCCAGCAGCTTAAGTTGGGGGACTAGCGGGGAAAATACGCAGTATTTT. Translated: CASSLSWGTSGENTQYF. The chain recombines TRBV7-9 with TRBJ2-3, with 13 bases identical to TRBD2. Germline loops: CDR1 SEHNR, CDR2 FQNEAQ (reference sequence). The CDR3 consists of 17 residues. Trimming cost V 2 bases and J 7 bases; bases outside gene matches: 9.